This T cell receptor (beta chain) was captured in a study of shared clonotypes between healthy human individuals. Clones were read by immunoSEQ multiplex PCR, and TCRdb kept only the in-frame ones, dropping some. The sample holds 650,000 to 750,000 clones, approximately 79% seen once. Germline CDR1 is LGHNA and CDR2 is YNFKEQ. Trimming removed 3 bases from V and 0 bases from J; junction bases left unmatched: 6. The CDR3 extends over 16 amino acids. Naive CD4+ cells were CD45RA-selected; the remaining cells were memory. The sequencing input was memory CD4+ T cells sorted from blood. Regarding subset: CD45RA-negative fraction. The TCR sequence derives from a woman aged 30 to 39 in good health. The rearrangement joins TRBV4-2 to TRBJ1-1; 8 bases match TRBD1. In nucleotides, the CDR3 is TGTGCCAGCAGCCAGAGGACAGGGAAACTGAACACTGAAGCTTTCTTT. Translated: CASSQRTGKLNTEAFF.